This T cell receptor beta chain was identified in a study of blood T cells in healthy people across ages. The V gene end was trimmed by 1 base and the J gene end by 4 bases; junction bases not matched to a gene: 7. Germline V gene sequence: CDR1 LGHNA, CDR2 YNFKEQ. The length of the CDR3 is 16 residues. It was with a sample-barcoded 5' primer and a J-beta primer mix that a second PCR of roughly 6 to 12 cycles was run. TCRdb independently ran MiXCR on the 5' RACE reads; one entry per CDR3 protein. Counted here are approximately 700,000 distinct CDR3 sequences, roughly 30% occurring once; the ten biggest clones make up 15% to 19%.

The chain joins TRBV4-2 to TRBJ2-5, with 9 bases matching TRBD2. Sequenced input: blood. The receptor was derived from an elderly woman in good health. This CDR3 is CASSQGGGGAVETQYF. The CDR3 DNA reads TGTGCCAGCAGCCAAGGAGGCGGGGGGGCCGTAGAGACCCAGTACTTC.